This T cell receptor (beta chain) was obtained from a study of blood T cells in healthy people across ages. Across the study: Capture via template switching afforded approximately one barcoded beta molecule per two T cells.

A second PCR, run for about 7 to 11 cycles, used a sample-barcoded 5' primer plus a J-beta primer mix. TCRdb used MiXCR to reprocess the 5' RACE reads, holding one entry per CDR3 protein. The data show 1.6 million or so distinct CDR3 sequences, roughly 32% seen once. CDR1 DFQATT and CDR2 SNEGSKA come from the germline V gene (reference sequence). V shed 1 base and J shed 2 bases, with 9 bases lying between them. The length of the CDR3 is 13 residues. Study-level points and caveats: While age rose, TCR beta diversity per million T cells dropped in a roughly linear way.

Every sample yielded at least 6.5 million isolated PBMCs. This clonotype appeared many times. Its antigen is as yet unknown. A clone one base away is much larger, so this may be a read error. The J gene is TRBJ2-7, the V gene TRBV20-1; TRBD2 is a possible D gene (5 bases). The sequencing input was blood. The clonotype comes from a young woman in good health. Here the CDR3 reads CSARGTETYEQYF. Written as DNA, the CDR3 is TGCAGTGCTAGAGGGACTGAGACCTACGAGCAGTACTTC.